This is a list of T cell receptor beta chains from one sample in a study of cytomegalovirus exposure and HLA in healthy donors. Sequencing was performed with immunoSEQ multiplex PCR; in TCRdb, only in-frame clones are kept and a portion is missing. Of fewer than 95,000 clones listed, just over 75% were seen once; the top ten hold 0.45% to 0.6%. Sequencing was carried out using PBMCs. The receptors here all came from a young man in good health and CMV-seronegative. The CDR3 runs from the conserved cysteine through the conserved F or W. D genes are given only for firm matches. Clone size is not always given. Where it is, it says once, few, many or a class for expanded clones.

v_gene	j_gene	d_gene	abundance	CDR3nt	CDR3aa
TRBV5-5	TRBJ2-7	.	.	TGTGCCAGCAGGTGGACAGGAGGGGATGAGCAGTACTTC	CASRWTGGDEQYF
TRBV5-4	TRBJ1-4	.	.	TGTGCCAGCAGCTTGGGGGGGACTACTAATGAAAAACTGTTTTTT	CASSLGGTTNEKLFF
TRBV7-3	TRBJ2-1	.	.	TGTGCCAGCAGCTTAAGACAGGCCTCCTACAATGAGCAGTTCTTC	CASSLRQASYNEQFF
TRBV10-3	TRBJ1-1	TRBD1	.	TGTGCCATCTCACCGGGACAGGGAACCTTGAACACTGAAGCTTTCTTT	CAISPGQGTLNTEAFF
TRBV9	TRBJ2-1	TRBD2	.	TGTGCCAGCAGCGTAGTAGCGGGGGGGCCACATGAGCAGTTCTTC	CASSVVAGGPHEQFF
TRBV7-3	TRBJ2-1	TRBD1	.	TGTGCCAGCAGCCGTCCGGGACAGGGGCGCAATGAGCAGTTCTTC	CASSRPGQGRNEQFF
TRBV15	TRBJ2-7	TRBD1	.	TGTGCCACCAGCAGAGATTACGACAGGGTATCCGAGCAGTACTTC	CATSRDYDRVSEQYF
TRBV6-5	TRBJ1-5	.	once	TGTGCCCTGGGGGCGGGTTATAGCAATCAGCCCCAGCATTTT	CALGAGYSNQPQHF
TRBV6-5	TRBJ1-2	.	.	TGTGCCAGCAGTAACCCGAGGGTAGCTAACTATGGCTACACCTTC	CASSNPRVANYGYTF
TRBV4-2	TRBJ1-4	.	.	TGTGCCAGCAGCCAGACGGAGAGGAAAGAAAAACTGTTTTTT	CASSQTERKEKLFF
TRBV5-1	TRBJ2-4	TRBD2	few	TGCGCCAGCAGCTTAGTAGCGGGACGGGGGATGGAAAACATTCAGTACTTC	CASSLVAGRGMENIQYF
TRBV5-4	TRBJ1-1	.	.	TGTGCCAGCAGCTTGGTTGGCAGGGAAGCTTTCTTT	CASSLVGREAFF
TRBV7-9	TRBJ1-5	.	.	TGTGCCAGCAGCCTAATAGATCAGCCCCAGCATTTT	CASSLIDQPQHF
TRBV5-1	TRBJ1-1	.	.	TGCGCCAGCAGACGACAGGAGAGGGACACTGAAGCTTTCTTT	CASRRQERDTEAFF
TRBV4-3	TRBJ2-3	.	.	TGCGCCAGCAGCCAAGATCGGAGGTCGCGCACAGATACGCAGTATTTT	CASSQDRRSRTDTQYF
TRBV21-1	TRBJ1-2	.	once	TGTGCCAGCAGCGCAAAAACCCGACGGGAAGCCTATGGCTACACCTTC	CASSAKTRREAYGYTF
TRBV18	TRBJ1-1	.	.	TGTGCCAGCTCATCGGACAGACTCAACACTGAAGCTTTCTTT	CASSSDRLNTEAFF
TRBV5-1	TRBJ2-6	.	.	TGCGCCAGCAGCTTGACCTACTCTGGGGCCAACGTCCTGACTTTC	CASSLTYSGANVLTF
TRBV6-1	TRBJ1-1	TRBD1	.	TGTGCCAGCAGGATGACAGGGCGGACTGAAGCTTTCTTT	CASRMTGRTEAFF
TRBV19	TRBJ1-1	.	few	TGTGCCAGTAGTATGGTGGGGCCTGAAGCTTTCTTT	CASSMVGPEAFF
TRBV9	TRBJ2-2	.	.	TGTGCCAGCAGCCCAAAAACTAACACCGGGGAGCTGTTTTTT	CASSPKTNTGELFF
TRBV7-9	TRBJ2-5	TRBD1	.	TGTGCCAGCAGCTTAGGGGACAGGGGCCCTCGGGAGACCCAGTACTTC	CASSLGDRGPRETQYF
TRBV29-1	TRBJ1-5	TRBD1	.	TGCAGCGTTGCAGGGACAGTCAATCAGCCCCAGCATTTT	CSVAGTVNQPQHF
TRBV10-3	TRBJ2-2	.	few	TGTGCCGTACAGCTCAACACCGGGGAGCTGTTTTTT	CAVQLNTGELFF
TRBV6-1	TRBJ2-5	TRBD2	.	TGTGCCAGCAGTGAAGGGATAGCGGGGGGACAAGAGACCCAGTACTTC	CASSEGIAGGQETQYF